A selection of T cell receptor beta chains follows, all from one sample in a study of T-cell reconstitution after alpha-beta-depleted transplantation in children. TCRdb reprocessed the PCR reads with MiXCR, giving one entry per CDR3 protein. The sample includes about 980,000 distinct CDR3 sequences, about 29% of them seen just once. This specimen consisted of PBMCs, mostly from graft donor cells, obtained 360 days after TCRalphabeta/CD19-depleted stem cell transplant. The receptors shown here come from a boy younger than two who had a stem cell transplant for SCID, so the T cells may come from the graft donor. Each CDR3 is given with its conserved first and last residue.

j_gene,v_gene,CDR3aa
TRBJ2-6,TRBV6-2/TRBV6-3,CASSIRGHLSSGANVLTF
TRBJ1-1,TRBV29-1,CSAYVRMGWDTEAFF
TRBJ2-7,TRBV29-1,CSVEIGQGPYEQYF
TRBJ2-2,TRBV12-3/TRBV12-4,CASTGSGELFF
TRBJ2-3,TRBV10-3,CAISVARTDTQYF
TRBJ1-4,TRBV7-6,CASSALSIGPNEKLFF
TRBJ2-5,TRBV7-2,CASSLRSGGYQETQYF
TRBJ2-5,TRBV20-1,CSARNQLAGVEETQYF
TRBJ2-2,TRBV7-8,CASSPDLIGDIPGELFF
TRBJ2-5,TRBV10-3,CAISDLAQRAETQYF
TRBJ2-2,TRBV5-1,CASSSTSERPGLFF
TRBJ2-1,TRBV20-1,CSANVRGRGNEQFF
TRBJ2-3,TRBV15,CATSSGGAPDTQYF
TRBJ2-3,TRBV14,CASRGRGTDTQYF
TRBJ2-7,TRBV5-1,CASSLGKDDGGTYEQYF
TRBJ2-5,TRBV7-9,CASSLSGTGEETQYF
TRBJ2-7,TRBV10-3,CAISEKTTVASEQYF
TRBJ1-1,TRBV10-3,CAISRTENTEAFF
TRBJ2-3,TRBV5-1,CASSLWISGGAKDTQYF
TRBJ2-6,TRBV15,CATSTGTGGSGANVLTF
TRBJ1-1,TRBV4-2,CASSQDKGTGRKKTEAFF
TRBJ2-2,TRBV12-3/TRBV12-4,CASSRTGISTGELFF